These 2 T cell receptor beta chains were all obtained from the same sample, sequenced in a study of shared clonotypes between healthy human individuals. Produced via immunoSEQ multiplex PCR; TCRdb's table is partial and in-frame only. This sample carries roughly 1,000,000 clones, about 84% of them seen once, and the ten largest clones take roughly 0.55%. The sample taken for sequencing was memory CD4+ T cells from PBMCs. The subset: CD45RA-negative fraction. The receptors stem from a man between 18 and 29 years old in good health. Some clones in this sample may be carry-over from other donors' samples.

This clone was observed a few times. This rearrangement joins TRBV6-5 to TRBJ1-6; TRBD1 matches 11 bases. The trim removed 2 bases at V and 14 bases at J, leaving 11 bases unmatched. Germline assignment: CDR1 MNHEY and CDR2 SVGAGI. The CDR3 covers 16 residues. The CDR3 nucleotides read TGTGCCAGCAGTTACCCGACGGGGACAGGGGGAGTATCCCTCCACTTT. Translated: CASSYPTGTGGVSLHF.

This clone was seen a few times. The CDR3 reads CASSTDRGREQYF. The CDR3 nucleotides are TGTGCCAGCAGCACCGACAGGGGGCGGGAGCAGTACTTC. The chain uses TRBV5-4 and TRBJ2-7; TRBD1 matches at 10 bases. Germline-derived CDR1 and CDR2 are SGHNT and YYREEE (reference sequence). The V and J ends lost 4 bases and 7 bases, in that order; junction bases with no gene match: 5. This CDR3 region has 13 residues.